This record covers a single T cell receptor (beta chain). Its antigen is not identified. This specimen comes from a study of post-analysis software for immune sequencing data. In germline, CDR1 is SGHTA, CDR2 FQGNSA. The CDR3 consists of 13 residues. Findings of the study overall: Patients carried five TRBV segments more frequently than controls did, and TRBV5-6, TRBV5-1 and TRBV20-1 were among them. Multiple sclerosis was associated with a significant reduction in normalized Chao1 diversity relative to controls.

Sequencing libraries made from TCR beta cDNA carried unique molecular identifiers. The T cell input of roughly 0.9 to 10 million gave roughly 0.5 million cDNA molecules. TCRdb re-called the PCR reads with MiXCR, one entry per CDR3 protein. The table records approximately 770,000 distinct CDR3 sequences, about half of them present only once. The V and J genes are TRBV7-2 and TRBJ2-5; 7 bases are a match to TRBD1. The J call is uncertain, as TRBJ2-7 better fits the DNA end. The receptor comes from a girl aged 5-17 years with multiple sclerosis. The material sequenced was blood. The CDR3 reads CASSLRQGGEQYF. CDR3 DNA sequence: TGTGCCAGCAGCCTCCGACAGGGTGGCGAGCAGTACTTC.